The 14 T cell receptor beta chains below were found in one sample sequenced in a study of control samples from healthy donors and cancer patients. Sequencing used immunoSEQ multiplex PCR; TCRdb keeps in-frame clones, though not all of them. This sample yields 70,000 to 85,000 clones, of which 75% to 85% are seen a single time; 9.5% to 13% belongs to the top ten. Material: PBMCs. The receptors come from a man in his fifties or sixties with head and neck cancer.

This chain uses TRBV7-8 with TRBJ1-1; D is ambiguous. The CDR3 has 16 residues. V shed 1 base and J shed 4 bases, with 16 bases lying between them. Germline lookup yields CDR1 SGHVS and CDR2 FQNEAQ. CDR3 in DNA: TGTGCCAGCAGCTTAGTTCGCTACTCCGAGAGCACTGAAGCTTTCTTT. This encodes CASSLVRYSESTEAFF.

The V call is TRBV7-8, the J call TRBJ1-2; 7 bases fit TRBD1. This CDR3 contains 13 residues. V shed 3 bases, J shed 6 bases, and the junction held 4 bases outside the gene matches. CDR1 and CDR2 from the germline V gene are SGHVS and FQNEAQ. CDR3 sequence: CASSLSGTDGYTF. The DNA of the CDR3 is TGTGCCAGCAGCTTGTCTGGGACAGATGGCTACACCTTC.

V is TRBV12-3 or TRBV12-4 and J is TRBJ2-1, with D possibly TRBD2 on 5 matching bases. V lost 7 bases, J lost 6 bases, and 13 bases lay in between. This CDR3 region has 13 residues. In nucleotides, the CDR3 is TGTGCCAGCACCGGAGGTCGGGGCAATGAGCAGTTCTTC. Translating gives CASTGGRGNEQFF.

The rearrangement joins TRBV12-3 or TRBV12-4 to TRBJ1-4; the D is unclear. CDR3 length equals 13 residues. Trimming left V 7 bases short and J 6 bases short, with 12 bases between. In nucleotides, the CDR3 is TGTGCCAGCACAGTATTCTTCCATGAAAAACTGTTTTTT. This sequence encodes CASTVFFHEKLFF.

The chain recombines TRBV28 with TRBJ1-5; D is unresolved. This CDR3 has 12 amino acids. V was clipped by 7 bases and J by 7 bases, with 11 bases between them. The V gene's germline CDR1 is MDHEN and CDR2 SYDVKM. In nucleotides, the CDR3 is TGTGCCAGCACCTTCTTAAGCCAGCCCCAGCATTTT. Protein sequence: CASTFLSQPQHF.

The rearrangement uses TRBV5-1 and TRBJ2-7, with TRBD2 matching over 10 bases. Looked up from germline, CDR1 is SGHRS and CDR2 is YFSETQ. The CDR3 runs to 16 residues. After removal of 7 bases from V and 4 bases from J, the junction contained 14 bases not matched to a gene. The CDR3: CASSGGQREGKYEQYF. In DNA, the CDR3 is TGCGCCAGCTCCGGAGGACAGCGGGAGGGAAAATACGAGCAGTACTTC.

The chain's CDR3 is CASSLLTGTSTDTQYF. In DNA, the CDR3 is TGCGCCAGCAGCTTGTTGACGGGGACTAGCACAGATACGCAGTATTTT. The genes are TRBV5-1 and TRBJ2-3, with D maybe TRBD2 (6 bases). The ends were cut back, 1 base at V and 0 bases at J, with 12 bases in the middle. Germline-derived CDR1 and CDR2 are SGHRS and YFSETQ. The CDR3 has 16 amino acids.

There are a few counts of this clone. The chain employs TRBV5-1 and TRBJ2-1, with unresolved D. Germline V gene sequence: CDR1 SGHRS, CDR2 YFSETQ. The CDR3 has 14 residues. V was shortened by 4 bases and J by 12 bases, with 20 bases between the two germline ends. In DNA, the CDR3 is TGCGCCAGCAGCGTTGGCAGCGCCCCGGATGGGCAGTTCTTC. It is translated as CASSVGSAPDGQFF.

In this sample, this clone turned up a few times. This chain links TRBV6-5 with TRBJ2-6, with 8 bases that match TRBD2. With 11 bases clipped from V and 1 base from J, the junction kept 7 bases outside the gene matches. CDR1 is MNHEY and CDR2 is SVGAGI in the germline V gene. The CDR3 runs 15 residues. DNA of the CDR3: TGTGCCGTCGGACTAGCCTCATCTGGGGCCAACGTCCTGACTTTC. Translation: CAVGLASSGANVLTF.

The genes are TRBV7-7 and TRBJ2-1; 8 bases match TRBD2. Germline CDR1 and CDR2: SSHAT and FNYEAQ (reference sequence). J lost 9 bases, V lost 1 base, and 8 bases had no gene match. The CDR3 has 15 residues. The CDR3 loop is CASSLESGLVGEQFF. CDR3 nucleotide sequence: TGTGCCAGCAGCTTAGAATCGGGACTAGTAGGTGAGCAGTTCTTC.

The chain carries TRBV10-1 and TRBJ2-7, with 9 bases that match TRBD1. After removal of 11 bases from V and 0 bases from J, the junction contained 17 bases not matched to a gene. The CDR3 runs to 17 residues. Germline CDR1 is WNHNN and CDR2 is SYGVQD (reference sequence). The CDR3 DNA sequence: TGCGCCCCAAACCGGGACAGGGTCGTACCTAGCTCCTACGAGCAGTACTTC. It specifies CAPNRDRVVPSSYEQYF.

This chain connects TRBV5-5 to TRBJ2-3; possibly TRBD1 for D (5 bases). The CDR3 runs 14 residues. V shed 3 bases and J shed 6 bases, with 14 bases lying between them. Germline CDR1 is SGHKS and CDR2 is YYEKEE (reference sequence). The CDR3 spells CASSSPTGSDTQYF. CDR3 DNA sequence: TGTGCCAGCAGCTCCCCAACAGGTTCCGATACGCAGTATTTT.

J is TRBJ1-1 and V is TRBV6-6; D not resolved. The germline CDR1 and CDR2 sequences are MNHNY and SVGAGI (reference sequence). The V gene lost 7 bases and the J gene lost 5 bases, with 14 bases spanning the gap. The CDR3 sequence is 13 residues long. The CDR3 spells CASTPGVETEAFF. CDR3 DNA: TGTGCCAGCACCCCTGGGGTAGAAACTGAAGCTTTCTTT.

The V and J genes are TRBV9 and TRBJ1-6, with TRBD1 identical over 8 bases. The CDR3 sequence is 15 residues long. The V segment lost 1 base and the J segment 10 bases; nucleotides outside the gene matches: 7. Germline V lookup: CDR1 SGDLS, CDR2 YYNGEE. CDR3 protein: CASSVQGARESPLHF. CDR3 bases: TGTGCCAGCAGCGTACAGGGGGCGCGAGAGTCACCCCTCCACTTT.